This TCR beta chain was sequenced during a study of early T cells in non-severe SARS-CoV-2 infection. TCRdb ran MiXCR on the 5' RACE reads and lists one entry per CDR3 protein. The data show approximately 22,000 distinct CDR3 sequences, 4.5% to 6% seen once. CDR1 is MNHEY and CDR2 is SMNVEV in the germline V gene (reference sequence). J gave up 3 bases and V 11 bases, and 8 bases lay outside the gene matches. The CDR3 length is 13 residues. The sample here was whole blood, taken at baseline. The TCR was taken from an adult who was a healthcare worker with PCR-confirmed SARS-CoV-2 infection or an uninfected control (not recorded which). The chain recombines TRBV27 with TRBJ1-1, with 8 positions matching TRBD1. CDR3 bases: TGTGCCGTCCAGGGGGCGCGGGACACTGAAGCTTTCTTT. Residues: CAVQGARDTEAFF.